This record looks at one T cell receptor beta chain sequence and its context. Its target is unknown. This record belongs to a study of T cell clusters in autoimmune cytopenias. Study-level results: TRB repertoire shifts in secondary cytopenia and chronic lymphocytic leukemia mostly reflected lymphoma, not autoimmunity. Primary autoimmune cytopenia patients appeared to lack physiological T cell clusters present in healthy donors.

TRB was amplified from roughly 250 ng of peripheral blood genomic DNA per sample. One tube held mixed TRB-A and TRB-B primer pools for touch-down PCR. Each CDR3 protein gets one entry in TCRdb, which reprocessed the multiplex PCR reads and gives no DNA. This sample's table reports around 4,000 distinct CDR3 sequences. This CDR3 comprises 13 residues. Germline values: CDR1 MNHEY, CDR2 SMNVEV (reference sequence). This chain links TRBV27 with TRBJ2-2; TCRdb picks TRBD1, but there is no DNA to check that call. This TCR came from a human donor with an autoimmune cytopenia or autoimmune hepatitis (not recorded which). Sequencing was carried out using peripheral blood. CDR3 loop: CASSLGQGGELFF.